These T cell receptor beta chains were read from a single sample in a study of control samples from healthy donors and cancer patients. Only in-frame clones appear in the TCRdb table, and some are missing; sequencing was by immunoSEQ multiplex PCR. The top ten hold 7.2% of the sample, which has fewer than 85,000 clones, over 75% seen once. What was sequenced was blood. The receptors come from a man aged 50-60 years in good health. Both conserved end residues are part of each CDR3. D genes are given only for firm matches. The size entry is marked missing in some rows and otherwise reads once, few, many or a size class.

NA NA TRBJ1-4 TRBV9 TGTGCCAGCAGCGTAGGATCTGTGACTAATGAAAAACTGTTTTTT CASSVGSVTNEKLFF
TRBD1 NA TRBJ1-5 TRBV3-1/TRBV3-2 TGTGCCAGCAGCGAGACAGGGATTAGCAATCAGCCCCAGCATTTT CASSETGISNQPQHF
TRBD2 NA TRBJ2-3 TRBV27 TGTGCCAGCAGGAGAGCGGGGATGGTTACAGATACGCAGTATTTT CASRRAGMVTDTQYF
NA few TRBJ1-2 TRBV19 TGTGCCAGTAGTATCGGAAGGTCCAGTGGCTACACCTTC CASSIGRSSGYTF
NA NA TRBJ1-1 TRBV29-1 TGCAGCGTTCTAGGAGGGTTGAACACTGAAGCTTTCTTT CSVLGGLNTEAFF
NA NA TRBJ1-1 TRBV18 TGTGCCAGCTCACCAAAGGGGGACACTGAAGCTTTCTTT CASSPKGDTEAFF
TRBD1 NA TRBJ1-1 TRBV6-1 TGTGCCAGCAGTGGCCAGTGGGACAGGGCGGTAATGAACACTGAAGCTTTCTTT CASSGQWDRAVMNTEAFF
NA NA TRBJ1-2 TRBV6-9 TGTGCCAAAGCACCCCGCGACTCCCGTGGCTACACCTTC CAKAPRDSRGYTF
NA NA TRBJ1-1 TRBV3-1/TRBV3-2 TGTGCCAGCAGCCAAGGTGGTACTGAAGCTTTCTTT CASSQGGTEAFF
NA NA TRBJ2-3 TRBV12-3/TRBV12-4 TGTGCCAGCAGTTTGGCGGCAGCTTATACGCAGTATTTT CASSLAAAYTQYF
NA NA TRBJ2-1 TRBV5-5 TGTGCCAGCAGCGGAACCGGGACTTTTGCCTACAATGAGCAGTTCTTC CASSGTGTFAYNEQFF
NA NA TRBJ1-5 TRBV7-2 TGTGCCAGCAGCTTACAGGATGGCCAGCCCCAGCATTTT CASSLQDGQPQHF
TRBD2 NA TRBJ2-1 TRBV7-3 TGTGCCAGCAGCTTCCGACTAGCGGGGGTTAATGAGCAGTTCTTC CASSFRLAGVNEQFF
NA NA TRBJ1-4 TRBV30 TGTGCCTGGAGCGCAAGCGGGGGACGGGAAAAACTGTTTTTT CAWSASGGREKLFF
NA few TRBJ1-5 TRBV6-1 TGTGCCAGCAGTGAAAGGGACAGCAATCAGCCCCAGCATTTT CASSERDSNQPQHF
NA NA TRBJ1-4 TRBV19 TGTGCCAGTAGTATTGGTGGTGAAAAACTGTTTTTT CASSIGGEKLFF
NA NA TRBJ2-7 TRBV27 TGTGCCAGCAGTTCGCCAGGGAGGTTCGACGAGCAGTACTTC CASSSPGRFDEQYF
NA NA TRBJ1-1 TRBV3-1/TRBV3-2 TGTGCCAGCCGGAGAGGACACCCCTCTCGAGCTTTCTTT CASRRGHPSRAFF
NA NA TRBJ1-3 TRBV9 TGTGCCAGCAGCGATGGGACCTACGGGCCTGGAAACACCATATATTTT CASSDGTYGPGNTIYF
NA NA TRBJ1-2 TRBV25-1 TGTGCCAGCAGTGCGACCGGGGATGGCTACACCTTC CASSATGDGYTF